These 27 T cell receptor beta chains share one sample of origin, sequenced in a study of radiotherapy plus CTLA-4 blockade in lung cancer. The protocol was immunoSEQ multiplex PCR, while the TCRdb copy is restricted to in-frame clones and leaves out a portion. Of some 100,000 clones listed, about 77% are singletons. The starting material was peripheral blood, obtained from a patient treated with radiotherapy plus ipilimumab. The source of these receptors is a human donor with non-small cell lung cancer who had a partial response to radiotherapy plus ipilimumab.

The chain combines TRBV9 with TRBJ1-2, with D unclear. The CDR3 covers 15 residues. The germline CDR1 and CDR2 sequences are SGDLS and YYNGEE. V was pared by 7 bases and J by 4 bases, with 20 bases between. In DNA, the CDR3 is TGTGCCAGCTCCCCGGACTCCCTCGAGGGCTATGGCTACACCTTC. It yields the protein CASSPDSLEGYGYTF. The variable domain in full, completed from reference TRBV9 and TRBJ1-2, reads DSGVTQTPKHLITATGQRVTLRCSPRSGDLSVYWYQQSLDQGLQFLIQYYNGEERAKGNILERFSAQQFPDLHSELNLSSLELGDSALYFCASSPDSLEGYGYTFGSGTRLTVV.

This rearrangement joins TRBV2 to TRBJ2-2; 9 bases line up with TRBD1. The germline CDR1 and CDR2 sequences are SNHLY and FYNNEI. Trimming removed 7 bases from V and 6 bases from J; junction bases left unmatched: 9. The CDR3 has 15 residues. The CDR3 spells CASTPGQGRSGELFF. The CDR3 bases are TGTGCCAGCACCCCGGGACAGGGTCGGTCCGGGGAGCTGTTTTTT.

The chain combines TRBV7-3 with TRBJ1-1; TRBD1 matches at 11 bases. The J segment lost 5 bases and the V segment lost 4 bases, leaving 18 bases of the junction unmatched. This CDR3 region has 19 residues. Germline V lookup: CDR1 SGHTA, CDR2 FQGTGA. The CDR3 is CASSSRTGGSMVGRTEAFF. The CDR3 DNA is TGTGCCAGCAGCTCTCGGACAGGGGGCTCTATGGTTGGAAGAACTGAAGCTTTCTTT.

The chain uses TRBV11-3 and TRBJ2-5, with D perhaps TRBD1 (5 bases). Looked up from germline, CDR1 is SGHNT and CDR2 is YENEEA. V was shortened by 2 bases and J by 5 bases, with 12 bases between the two germline ends. This CDR3 contains 14 residues. CDR3 in DNA: TGTGCCAGCAGCTTATCAGGGCTTTATGAGACCCAGTACTTC. Translated, it gives CASSLSGLYETQYF. The whole variable domain, filled in from reference TRBV11-3 and TRBJ2-5, reads EAGVVQSPRYKIIEKKQPVAFWCNPISGHNTLYWYLQNLGQGPELLIRYENEEAVDDSQLPKDRFSAERLKGVDSTLKIQPAELGDSAVYLCASSLSGLYETQYFGPGTRLLVL.

In DNA, the CDR3 is TGTGCCAGCAGCTTAGACCCGGCCCCTTCGGGCACCGGGGAGCTGTTTTTT. Residues: CASSLDPAPSGTGELFF. The chain has TRBV7-6 and TRBJ2-2; D remains unclear. The CDR3 has 17 residues. V lost 1 base, J lost 4 bases, and 16 bases lay in between. The germline gives CDR1 SGHVS, CDR2 FNYEAQ.

V is TRBV5-4 and J is TRBJ2-2, with D perhaps TRBD1 (5 bases). Germline V gene sequence: CDR1 SGHNT, CDR2 YYREEE (reference sequence). The V gene lost 5 bases and the J gene lost 7 bases, with 12 bases spanning the gap. The CDR3 length is 13 residues. The CDR3 loop is CASSSGSGGELFF. The CDR3 nucleotides are TGTGCCAGCAGTTCAGGGTCGGGCGGGGAGCTGTTTTTT.

The J gene is TRBJ1-2, the V gene TRBV6-5; D remains ambiguous. V lost 6 bases and J 7 bases, leaving 15 bases between the germline ends. The length of the CDR3 is 13 residues. Germline assignment: CDR1 MNHEY and CDR2 SVGAGI. The chain's CDR3 is CASSSAAALGYTF. The CDR3 DNA reads as TGTGCCAGCAGCTCAGCGGCGGCCCTTGGCTACACCTTC.

The genes are TRBV9 and TRBJ2-1, with D unclear. The CDR3 loop spans 15 amino acids. CDR1 is SGDLS and CDR2 is YYNGEE in the germline V gene. Trimming pared 2 bases from V and 0 bases from J, leaving 9 bases between. CDR3: CASSVNANSYNEQFF. CDR3 sequence (DNA): TGTGCCAGCAGCGTCAACGCGAACTCCTACAATGAGCAGTTCTTC.

This clone occurred once. V gene TRBV28 combines with J gene TRBJ1-4; TRBD1 aligns across 8 bases. CDR3 length: 13 amino acids. V lost 8 bases to trimming and J lost 7 bases; unmatched junction nucleotides: 6. Germline assignment: CDR1 MDHEN and CDR2 SYDVKM. The CDR3 is CASCQTGAEKLFF. DNA of the CDR3: TGTGCCAGCTGTCAGACAGGGGCTGAAAAACTGTTTTTT.

As concerns this clone: At one end, the junction sequence differs from germline, possibly due to a read error. The chain combines TRBV7-7 with TRBJ2-7, with 10 bases aligning to TRBD2. CDR1 and CDR2 (germline): SSHAT, FNYEAQ (reference sequence). The CDR3 length is 15 residues. The CDR3 DNA reads TGTGCTAGCAGCTTAGGTCTAGCGGGAGTCCACGAGCAGTACTTC. Amino acids: CASSLGLAGVHEQYF. The full variable domain, in which reference TRBV7-7 and TRBJ2-7 provide the parts outside the CDR3, is GAGVSQSPRYKVTKRGQDVTLRCDPISSHATLYWYQQALGQGPEFLTYFNYEAQPDKSGLPSDRFSAERPEGSISTLTIQRTEQRDSAMYRCASSLGLAGVHEQYFGPGTRLTVT.

V and J are TRBV7-9 and TRBJ2-5, with 8 bases that match TRBD2. J was trimmed by 2 bases and V by 2 bases; bases with no gene match: 4. This CDR3 has 15 amino acids. Germline V gene data show CDR1 as SEHNR and CDR2 as FQNEAQ (reference sequence). CDR3: CASSLSTSGQETQYF. CDR3 sequence (DNA): TGTGCCAGCAGCTTAAGTACTAGCGGACAAGAGACCCAGTACTTC.

This chain uses TRBV19 with TRBJ2-3; the D gene is possibly TRBD1 (6 bases). The CDR3 is 16 residues long. Between the trimmed V and J ends, which lost 3 bases and 2 bases, there was a span of 15 bases. Germline V gene data show CDR1 as LNHDA and CDR2 as SQIVND (reference sequence). The CDR3 sequence is CASSILGQRYTDTQYF. The CDR3 bases are TGTGCCAGTAGTATTTTAGGACAGAGATACACAGATACGCAGTATTTT. Variable domain in full (rest from reference TRBV19 and TRBJ2-3): DGGITQSPKYLFRKEGQNVTLSCEQNLNHDAMYWYRQDPGQGLRLIYYSQIVNDFQKGDIAEGYSVSREKKESFPLTVTSAQKNPTAFYLCASSILGQRYTDTQYFGPGTRLTVL.

The rearrangement links TRBV5-1 to TRBJ1-1; 7 nucleotides match TRBD1. The CDR3 length is 16 residues. V lost 0 bases and J lost 0; bases outside the gene matches: 5. CDR1 is SGHRS and CDR2 is YFSETQ in the germline V gene. For the CDR3, the DNA is TGCGCCAGCAGCTTGGCGGGGACAGATATGAACACTGAAGCTTTCTTT. Protein: CASSLAGTDMNTEAFF.

The V call is TRBV27, the J call TRBJ2-3; 16 positions agree with TRBD2. V lost 4 bases and J lost 10; bases outside the gene matches: 5. Germline lookup yields CDR1 MNHEY and CDR2 SMNVEV (reference sequence). The CDR3 loop spans 15 amino acids. CDR3 nucleotide sequence: TGTGCCAGCAGTTCGGGACTAGCGGGAGGGCCCGCGCAGTATTTT. This gives the protein CASSSGLAGGPAQYF.

The chain is built from TRBV7-3 and TRBJ2-1; 11 positions match TRBD2. The CDR3 contains 15 residues. CDR1 is SGHTA and CDR2 is FQGTGA in the germline V gene. J was trimmed by 7 bases and V by 5 bases; bases with no gene match: 7. The CDR3 spells CASSATSGMSNEQFF. As DNA, the CDR3 is TGTGCCAGCAGCGCGACTAGCGGGATGAGTAATGAGCAGTTCTTC.

In this sample, this clone turned up a few times. CDR3 coding DNA: TGTGCCAGCAGCTCCAACGTGGGAGCGAGGACTGAAGCTTTCTTT. Translated, it gives CASSSNVGARTEAFF. The chain employs TRBV5-8 and TRBJ1-1; D unclear. Trimming removed 3 bases at V and 5 bases at J, with 17 bases between. Germline CDR1 and CDR2: SGHTS and YDEGEE. The length of the CDR3 is 15 residues.

V usage is TRBV5-1 and J usage is TRBJ1-2, with D hard to call. The CDR3 spans 15 residues. The V end was cut by 2 bases, the J end by 3 bases, with 14 bases between. The germline gives CDR1 SGHRS, CDR2 YFSETQ. The CDR3 here is CASSLTSQYDYGYTF. In DNA, the CDR3 is TGCGCCAGCAGCTTAACATCACAGTATGACTATGGCTACACCTTC.

The chain recombines TRBV9 with TRBJ2-1; 11 positions match TRBD2. CDR3 size: 18 residues. Losses at the gene ends were 0 bases for V and 5 bases for J; bases not matched to a gene: 10. The germline gives CDR1 SGDLS, CDR2 YYNGEE. DNA of the CDR3: TGTGCCAGCAGCGTAGCTGGGGGACAGACTAGCGGGAACAATGAGCAGTTCTTC. It specifies CASSVAGGQTSGNNEQFF.

V usage is TRBV7-2 and J usage is TRBJ1-4; 10 nucleotides line up with TRBD1. V shed 5 bases and J 7 bases; nucleotides not matched to a gene: 1. Germline V gene lookup returns CDR1 SGHTA and CDR2 FQGNSA. The CDR3 is 13 residues long. This chain's CDR3 is CASSRDRGEKLFF. Here the CDR3 DNA reads TGTGCCAGCAGCCGGGACAGGGGTGAAAAACTGTTTTTT. The variable domain in full, completed from reference TRBV7-2 and TRBJ1-4, reads GAGVSQSPSNKVTEKGKDVELRCDPISGHTALYWYRQSLGQGLEFLIYFQGNSAPDKSGLPSDRFSAERTGGSVSTLTIQRTQQEDSAVYLCASSRDRGEKLFFGSGTQLSVL.

V usage is TRBV5-1 and J usage is TRBJ1-4; 7 nucleotides align to TRBD1. V shed 3 bases and J 3 bases; nucleotides not matched to a gene: 14. The CDR3 is made up of 18 amino acids. Per the germline V gene, CDR1 is SGHRS and CDR2 is YFSETQ. This CDR3 reads CASSWRGTALGANEKLFF. CDR3 bases: TGCGCCAGCAGCTGGAGGGGGACAGCACTTGGAGCTAATGAAAAACTGTTTTTT.

This rearrangement joins TRBV6-1 to TRBJ2-1, with D possibly TRBD1 on 6 matching bases. The germline V and J ends were trimmed by 2 bases and 5 bases, with 19 bases remaining between them. The V gene's germline CDR1 is MNHNS and CDR2 SASEGT. This CDR3 comprises 17 residues. The CDR3: CASSERRSTGPNNEQFF. The CDR3 coding sequence is TGTGCCAGCAGTGAACGGCGTTCGACAGGACCCAACAATGAGCAGTTCTTC.

In its sample, this clone was seen a few times. The rearrangement links TRBV10-3 to TRBJ1-4, with a possible D match to TRBD1 (6 bases). V lost 6 bases and J lost 5, with 10 bases in between. CDR3 length: 13 residues. Germline CDR1 and CDR2: ENHRY and SYGVKD. CDR3 nucleotide sequence: TGTGCCATCAGCGGACAGTCGAATGAAAAACTGTTTTTT. Translating gives CAISGQSNEKLFF.

The rearrangement uses TRBV7-9 and TRBJ2-5; TRBD2 aligns across 9 bases. Trimming at V came to 5 bases and at J to 2 bases, leaving 9 bases not matched to a gene. The V gene's germline CDR1 is SEHNR and CDR2 FQNEAQ (reference sequence). The CDR3 contains 16 residues. CDR3 sequence (DNA): TGTGCCAGCAGCCCGGAATCCGGACTAGCGCAAGAGACCCAGTACTTC. Residues: CASSPESGLAQETQYF.

The genes are TRBV10-3 and TRBJ2-7; 8 positions match TRBD1. The V and J ends lost 3 bases and 3 bases, in that order; junction bases with no gene match: 7. This CDR3 region has 15 residues. Germline V gives CDR1 ENHRY, CDR2 SYGVKD. CDR3 residues: CAISEESRGHYEQYV. In DNA form, the CDR3 reads TGTGCCATCAGTGAAGAGAGCAGGGGGCACTACGAGCAGTACGTC.

The chain carries TRBV6-5 and TRBJ1-6, with 7 bases identical to TRBD1. The CDR3 length is 15 residues. V trimming: 1 base; J trimming: 7 bases; junction bases outside the gene matches: 4. Germline V gives CDR1 MNHEY, CDR2 SVGAGI. The CDR3: CASSYFGTENSPLHF. The CDR3 coding sequence is TGTGCCAGCAGTTACTTTGGGACAGAGAATTCACCCCTCCACTTT.

The chain uses TRBV25-1 and TRBJ1-1; 8 bases align to TRBD1. Germline trimming cut 4 bases from V and 0 bases from J; bases unmatched to any gene: 4. This CDR3 has 15 residues. CDR1 is MGHDK and CDR2 is SYGVNS in the germline V gene. The CDR3 DNA reads TGTGCCAGCAGTGGCAGGGGGCGGCTGAACACTGAAGCTTTCTTT. It translates to CASSGRGRLNTEAFF. Looking up the rest from reference TRBV25-1 and TRBJ1-1 gives the full variable domain: EADIYQTPRYLVIGTGKKITLECSQTMGHDKMYWYQQDPGMELHLIHYSYGVNSTEKGDLSSESTVSRIRTEHFPLTLESARPSHTSQYLCASSGRGRLNTEAFFGQGTRLTVV.

The chain carries TRBV6-5 and TRBJ2-2, with D tentatively TRBD2 (5 bases). The germline V gene encodes CDR1 MNHEY and CDR2 SVGAGI. There are 15 residues in the CDR3. Deletions cut 0 bases from V and 6 bases from J, with 11 bases between. CDR3: CASSYSTDYPGELFF. CDR3 DNA: TGTGCCAGCAGTTACTCGACCGACTATCCCGGGGAGCTGTTTTTT.